The 18 T cell receptor beta chains reported below all come from one sample, sequenced in a study of T cell repertoires in cytomegalovirus infection. Using its own MiXCR run on the reads, TCRdb lists one record per CDR3 protein. The sample gives roughly 80,000 distinct CDR3 sequences, 40% of which show up once; 90% to 95% is in the top ten. These receptors' targets are unknown. The sample here was CD8+ T cells from cultured PBMCs, taken from culture after CMV antigen stimulation. These receptors all stem from a human donor in good health (CMV status not recorded). Some clones in this sample may be carry-over from other donors' samples.

This clonotype was counted many times. The chain combines TRBV29-1 with TRBJ2-1, with D possibly being TRBD1 (6 bases). The V end lost 0 bases, the J end lost 0 bases, and 12 bases lay between the germline ends. The CDR3 consists of 16 residues. The germline V gene has CDR1 SQVTM and CDR2 ANQGSEA. The DNA for the CDR3 is TGCAGCGTTGAAGATGGACAGCGAAGCTCCTACAATGAGCAGTTCTTC. Translating gives CSVEDGQRSSYNEQFF.

This clonotype was counted only a few times. V usage is TRBV7-6 and J usage is TRBJ2-7; 7 bases align to TRBD2. Germline V CDR1 and CDR2: SGHVS, FNYEAQ. Losses at the gene ends were 5 bases for V and 3 bases for J; bases not matched to a gene: 10. This CDR3 is built from 15 residues. The CDR3 is CASSPREGPFYEQYF. For the CDR3, the DNA is TGTGCCAGCAGCCCTAGGGAGGGTCCTTTCTACGAGCAGTACTTC.

The V and J genes are TRBV12-3 or TRBV12-4 and TRBJ2-1; 13 bases match TRBD2. The CDR3 consists of 16 residues. Trimming removed 3 bases from V and 9 bases from J; junction bases left unmatched: 8. The CDR3 nucleotides read TGTGCCAGCAGTTTCCAACTAGCGGGGGGGTTTCTTGAGCAGTTCTTC. It yields the protein CASSFQLAGGFLEQFF.

This clonotype was counted a single time. The chain joins TRBV6-5 to TRBJ1-2; tentatively, D is TRBD1 (5 bases). With 0 bases removed from V and 4 bases from J, the gap between germline ends came to 21 bases. The length of the CDR3 is 18 residues. CDR1 is MNHEY and CDR2 is SVGAGI in the germline V gene. The chain's CDR3 is CASSYSIGAGFVGYGYTF. The CDR3 coding sequence is TGTGCCAGCAGTTACTCGATTGGGGCAGGGTTTGTCGGCTATGGCTACACCTTC.

The chain recombines TRBV7-2 with TRBJ2-7; D is unresolved. V gave up 2 bases and J gave up 5 bases, with 13 bases separating them. CDR1 SGHTA and CDR2 FQGNSA come from the germline V gene. CDR3 length: 14 amino acids. This CDR3 is CASSLSPIPNEQYF. In nucleotides, the CDR3 is TGTGCCAGCAGCTTATCTCCTATACCTAACGAGCAGTACTTC.

This clonotype turned up a few times. The J gene is TRBJ2-3, the V gene TRBV11-2, with 9 bases matching TRBD2. Germline V gene sequence: CDR1 SGHAT, CDR2 FQNNGV. The CDR3 consists of 13 residues. V trimming: 5 bases; J trimming: 5 bases; junction bases outside the gene matches: 2. CDR3 sequence: CASSQAGGDTQYF. Written as DNA, the CDR3 is TGTGCCAGCAGCCAAGCGGGGGGAGATACGCAGTATTTT.

CDR3 amino acids: CASSLPGQGNSPLHF. In DNA form, the CDR3 reads TGTGCCAGCAGCTTGCCCGGACAGGGGAATTCACCCCTCCACTTT. The chain uses TRBV5-6 and TRBJ1-6; TRBD1 matches 9 bases. Germline V gene lookup returns CDR1 SGHDT and CDR2 YYEEEE. V lost 1 base and J lost 7; bases outside the gene matches: 3. The CDR3 runs 15 residues.

This clonotype has a handful of counts. The chain couples TRBV4-1 to TRBJ2-3; 8 bases are shared with TRBD2. Germline trimming cut 4 bases from V and 2 bases from J; bases unmatched to any gene: 8. CDR3 length equals 16 residues. Germline-derived CDR1 and CDR2 are MGHRA and YSYEKL. The CDR3 protein is CASSPRGAGDTDTQYF. The DNA of the CDR3 is TGCGCCAGCAGCCCGCGGGGAGCGGGGGACACAGATACGCAGTATTTT.

V is TRBV7-9 and J is TRBJ1-2; D is uncertain. The CDR3 extends over 13 amino acids. Germline V gene sequence: CDR1 SEHNR, CDR2 FQNEAQ (reference sequence). V lost 1 base and J lost 8, with 11 bases in between. The CDR3 nucleotides read TGTGCCAGCAGCTTAGAATGGGAAGAGGGCTACACCTTC. This sequence encodes CASSLEWEEGYTF.

As DNA, the CDR3 is TGTGCCAGCAGTTACTCCCTGGGATTAACCTACGAGCAGTACTTC. It translates to CASSYSLGLTYEQYF. J is TRBJ2-7 and V is TRBV6-2 or TRBV6-3, with D uncertain. V was shortened by 0 bases and J by 2 bases, with 11 bases between the two germline ends. Looked up from germline, CDR1 is MNHEY and CDR2 is SVGEGT. This CDR3 is built from 15 residues.

The chain combines TRBV12-3 or TRBV12-4 with TRBJ2-5, with TRBD2 as a possible D gene (7 bases). V gave up 6 bases and J gave up 2 bases, with 19 bases separating them. The CDR3 totals 16 residues. CDR3 nucleotide sequence: TGTGCCAGCAGCCTTGGGGGCCTAGCGGTACAAGAGACCCAGTACTTC. Translated, it gives CASSLGGLAVQETQYF.

In this sample, this clonotype turned up a few times. V gene TRBV4-3 combines with J gene TRBJ1-2; possible D gene TRBD1, 5 bases. Looked up from germline, CDR1 is LGHNA and CDR2 is YSLEER. This CDR3 comprises 16 residues. The ends were cut back, 1 base at V and 4 bases at J, with 16 bases in the middle. Written as DNA, the CDR3 is TGCGCCAGCAGCCAAGCCTCATCGACAGCCCGCTATGGCTACACCTTC. Translating gives CASSQASSTARYGYTF.

The V and J genes are TRBV4-1 and TRBJ2-7; D perhaps matches TRBD1 (5 bases). Trimming shortened V by 4 bases and J by 3 bases, and 22 bases separated the two germline ends. The CDR3 loop spans 17 amino acids. The germline V gene encodes CDR1 MGHRA and CDR2 YSYEKL. This CDR3 is CASSPHGRASSDYEQYF. The CDR3 DNA follows: TGCGCCAGCAGCCCCCACGGCAGGGCCTCGTCCGACTACGAGCAGTACTTC.

In this sample, this clonotype turned up a few times. The rearrangement joins TRBV7-2 to TRBJ1-2; D remains unclear. Germline CDR1 is SGHTA and CDR2 is FQGNSA. The CDR3 has 17 residues. V lost 3 bases, J lost 5 bases, and 22 bases lay in between. For the CDR3, the DNA is TGTGCCAGCAGCTTTTCTATGCAATGGGGTGGTGGGTATGGCTACACCTTC. Encoded protein: CASSFSMQWGGGYGYTF.

This clonotype was seen more than once but under ten times. The chain employs TRBV28 and TRBJ1-2, with D uncertain. V was cut by 6 bases and J by 6 bases, with 17 bases left in between. Germline V gene sequence: CDR1 MDHEN, CDR2 SYDVKM. CDR3 length equals 14 residues. CDR3 loop: CASRDLGTSDGYTF. The CDR3 region has the DNA TGTGCCAGCAGGGATTTGGGCACTTCGGATGGCTACACCTTC.

The DNA for the CDR3 is TGTGCCATCAGTGAGTCTTTGGGCAAGAACACTGAAGCTTTCTTT. Protein product: CAISESLGKNTEAFF. The chain employs TRBV10-3 and TRBJ1-1, with D uncertain. This CDR3 comprises 15 residues. Per the germline V gene, CDR1 is ENHRY and CDR2 is SYGVKD. V dropped 0 bases and J dropped 1 base, with 9 bases sitting between them.

This sequence joins TRBV7-9 and TRBJ2-3; 12 nucleotides line up with TRBD2. Per the germline V gene, CDR1 is SEHNR and CDR2 is FQNEAQ (reference sequence). V dropped 4 bases and J dropped 7; count of bases not matched to a gene: 9. The CDR3 runs 16 residues. CDR3 protein: CASSSTSGGVDNTQYF. CDR3 DNA sequence: TGTGCCAGCAGCTCGACTAGCGGGGGCGTCGATAATACGCAGTATTTT.

The V call is TRBV5-6, the J call TRBJ2-6; D not resolved. Trimming stripped 4 bases from V and 2 bases from J, with 16 bases between. Germline V gives CDR1 SGHDT, CDR2 YYEEEE. The CDR3 loop spans 17 amino acids. The CDR3 here is CASSRRMSVPGANVLTF. DNA of the CDR3: TGTGCCAGCAGCCGGCGCATGTCAGTCCCTGGGGCCAACGTCCTGACTTTC.